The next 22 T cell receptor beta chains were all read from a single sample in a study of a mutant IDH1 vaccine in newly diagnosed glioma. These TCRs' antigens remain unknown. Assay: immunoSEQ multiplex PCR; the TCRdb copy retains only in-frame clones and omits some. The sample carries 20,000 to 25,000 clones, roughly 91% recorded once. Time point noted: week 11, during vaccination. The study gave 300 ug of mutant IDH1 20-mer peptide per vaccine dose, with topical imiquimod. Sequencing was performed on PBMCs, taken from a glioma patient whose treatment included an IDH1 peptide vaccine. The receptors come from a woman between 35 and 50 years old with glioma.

The chain's CDR3 is CASSDIVGRGYNEQFF. CDR3 sequence (DNA): TGTGCCAGCAGTGATATTGTAGGGCGGGGCTACAATGAGCAGTTCTTC. The chain joins TRBV2 to TRBJ2-1; TRBD2 might be the D (6 bases). Germline V gene sequence: CDR1 SNHLY, CDR2 FYNNEI. V lost 3 bases and J 3 bases, leaving 15 bases between the germline ends. This CDR3 spans 16 amino acids.

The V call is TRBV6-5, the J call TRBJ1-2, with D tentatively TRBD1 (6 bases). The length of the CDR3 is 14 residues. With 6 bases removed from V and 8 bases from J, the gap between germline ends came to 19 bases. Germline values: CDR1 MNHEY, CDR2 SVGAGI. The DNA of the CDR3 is TGTGCCAGCAGGAGATTGAGGGGGGATTGGGGCTACACCTTC. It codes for CASRRLRGDWGYTF.

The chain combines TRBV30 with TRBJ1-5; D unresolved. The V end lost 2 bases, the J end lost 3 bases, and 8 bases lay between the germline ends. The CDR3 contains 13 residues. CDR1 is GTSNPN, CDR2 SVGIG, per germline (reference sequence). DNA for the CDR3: TGTGCCTGGAGTCGGCAGTTCAATCAGCCCCAGCATTTT. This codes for CAWSRQFNQPQHF.

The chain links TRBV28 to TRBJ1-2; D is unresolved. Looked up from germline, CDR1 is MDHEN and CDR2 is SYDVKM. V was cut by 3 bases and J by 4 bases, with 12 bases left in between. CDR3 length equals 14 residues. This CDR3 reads CASSFTAGLYGYTF. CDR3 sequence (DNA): TGTGCCAGCAGTTTCACCGCCGGCCTCTATGGCTACACCTTC.

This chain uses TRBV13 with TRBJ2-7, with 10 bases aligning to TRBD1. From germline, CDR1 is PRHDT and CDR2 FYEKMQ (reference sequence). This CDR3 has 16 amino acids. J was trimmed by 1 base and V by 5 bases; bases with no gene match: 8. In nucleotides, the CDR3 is TGTGCCAGCAGCCCCCGAGGGGGACAGGGGTCCTACGAGCAGTACTTC. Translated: CASSPRGGQGSYEQYF.

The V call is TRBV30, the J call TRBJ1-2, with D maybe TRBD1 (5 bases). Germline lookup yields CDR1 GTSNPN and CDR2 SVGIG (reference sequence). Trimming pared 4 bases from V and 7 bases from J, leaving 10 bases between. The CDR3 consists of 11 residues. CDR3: CAWTGRGGYTF. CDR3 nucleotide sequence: TGTGCCTGGACAGGGAGGGGTGGCTACACCTTC.

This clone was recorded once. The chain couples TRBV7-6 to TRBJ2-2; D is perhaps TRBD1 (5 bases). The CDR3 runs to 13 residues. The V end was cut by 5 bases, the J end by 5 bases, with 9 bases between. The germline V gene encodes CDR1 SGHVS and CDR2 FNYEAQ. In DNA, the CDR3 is TGTGCCAGCAGCCCCCAGGGTACCGGGGAGCTGTTTTTT. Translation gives CASSPQGTGELFF.

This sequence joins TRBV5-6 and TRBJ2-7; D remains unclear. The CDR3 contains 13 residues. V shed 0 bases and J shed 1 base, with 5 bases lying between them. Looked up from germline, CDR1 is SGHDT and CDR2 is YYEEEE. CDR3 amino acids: CASSLDGSYEQYF. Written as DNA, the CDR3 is TGTGCCAGCAGCTTGGACGGGTCCTACGAGCAGTACTTC.

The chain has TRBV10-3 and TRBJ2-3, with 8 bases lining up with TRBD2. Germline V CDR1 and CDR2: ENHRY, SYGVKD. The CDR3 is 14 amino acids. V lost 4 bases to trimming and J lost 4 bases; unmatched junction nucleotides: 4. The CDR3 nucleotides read TGTGCCATCAGTGCTGGACTAGCCCCAGATACGCAGTATTTT. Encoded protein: CAISAGLAPDTQYF.

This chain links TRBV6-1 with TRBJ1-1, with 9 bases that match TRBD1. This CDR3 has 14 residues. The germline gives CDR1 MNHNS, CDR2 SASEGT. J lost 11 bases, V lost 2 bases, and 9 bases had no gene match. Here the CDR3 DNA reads TGTGCCAGCAGTGAATTATCCGCACAGGGGGCCGCTTTCTTT. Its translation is CASSELSAQGAAFF.

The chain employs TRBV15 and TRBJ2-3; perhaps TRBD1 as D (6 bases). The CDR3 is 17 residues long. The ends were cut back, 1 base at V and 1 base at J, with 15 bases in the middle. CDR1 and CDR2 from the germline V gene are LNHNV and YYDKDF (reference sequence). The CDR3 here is CATSRALSGAGTDTQYF. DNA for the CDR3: TGTGCCACCAGCAGAGCATTATCAGGGGCTGGCACAGATACGCAGTATTTT.

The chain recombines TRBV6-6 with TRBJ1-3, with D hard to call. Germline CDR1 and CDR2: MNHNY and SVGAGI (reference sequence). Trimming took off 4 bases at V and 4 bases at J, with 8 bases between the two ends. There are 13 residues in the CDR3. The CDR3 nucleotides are TGTGCCAGCAGTTTTGGTGGCGGAAACACCATATATTTT. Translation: CASSFGGGNTIYF.

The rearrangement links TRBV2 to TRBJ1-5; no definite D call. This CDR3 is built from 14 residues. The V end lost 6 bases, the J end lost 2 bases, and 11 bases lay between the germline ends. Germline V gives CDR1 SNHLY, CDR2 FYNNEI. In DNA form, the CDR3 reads TGTGCCAGCAGCAAGGACTTGGGCAATCAGCCCCAGCATTTT. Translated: CASSKDLGNQPQHF.

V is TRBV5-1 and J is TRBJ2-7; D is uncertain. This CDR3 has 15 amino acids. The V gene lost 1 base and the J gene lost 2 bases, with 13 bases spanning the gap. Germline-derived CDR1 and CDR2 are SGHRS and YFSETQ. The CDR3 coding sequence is TGCGCCAGCAGCTTGCCGGACCGATACCCCTACGAGCAGTACTTC. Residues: CASSLPDRYPYEQYF. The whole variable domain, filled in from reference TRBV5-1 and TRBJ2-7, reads KAGVTQTPRYLIKTRGQQVTLSCSPISGHRSVSWYQQTPGQGLQFLFEYFSETQRNKGNFPGRFSGRQFSNSRSEMNVSTLELGDSALYLCASSLPDRYPYEQYFGPGTRLTVT.

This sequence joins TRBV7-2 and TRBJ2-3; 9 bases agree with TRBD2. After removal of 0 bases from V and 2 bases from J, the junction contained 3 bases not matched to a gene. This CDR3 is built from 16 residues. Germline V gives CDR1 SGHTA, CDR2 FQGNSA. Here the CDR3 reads CASSLAAGGDTDTQYF. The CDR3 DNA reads TGTGCCAGCAGCTTAGCCGCGGGGGGGGACACAGATACGCAGTATTTT.

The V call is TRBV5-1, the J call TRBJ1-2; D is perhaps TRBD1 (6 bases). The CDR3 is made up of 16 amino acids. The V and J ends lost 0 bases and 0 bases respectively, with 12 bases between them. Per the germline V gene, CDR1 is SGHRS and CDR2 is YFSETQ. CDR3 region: CASSLGWTAPNYGYTF. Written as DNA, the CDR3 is TGCGCCAGCAGCTTGGGTTGGACAGCACCTAACTATGGCTACACCTTC.

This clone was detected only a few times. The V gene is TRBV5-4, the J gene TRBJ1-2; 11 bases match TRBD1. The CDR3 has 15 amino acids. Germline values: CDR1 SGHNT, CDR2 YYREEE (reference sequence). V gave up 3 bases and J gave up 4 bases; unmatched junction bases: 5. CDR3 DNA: TGTGCCAGCAGCTCCTGGACAGGGGGCGGCTATGGCTACACCTTC. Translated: CASSSWTGGGYGYTF.

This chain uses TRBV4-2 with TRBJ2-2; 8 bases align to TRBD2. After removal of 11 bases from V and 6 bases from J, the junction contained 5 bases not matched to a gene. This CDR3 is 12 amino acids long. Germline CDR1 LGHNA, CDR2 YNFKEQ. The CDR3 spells CAVREGAGELFF. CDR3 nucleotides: TGTGCCGTCCGGGAGGGAGCCGGGGAGCTGTTTTTT.

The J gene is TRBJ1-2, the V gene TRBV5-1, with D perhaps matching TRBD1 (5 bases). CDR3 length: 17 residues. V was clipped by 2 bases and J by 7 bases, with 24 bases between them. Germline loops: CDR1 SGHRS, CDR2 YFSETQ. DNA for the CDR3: TGCGCCAGCAGCTTCGGGGGTGGAAGTTCGTATTCCGGTGGCTACACCTTC. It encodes CASSFGGGSSYSGGYTF.

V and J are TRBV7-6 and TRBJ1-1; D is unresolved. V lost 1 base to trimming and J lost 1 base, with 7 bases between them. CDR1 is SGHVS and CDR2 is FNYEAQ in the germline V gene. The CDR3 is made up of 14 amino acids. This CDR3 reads CASSLVGSNTEAFF. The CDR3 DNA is TGTGCCAGCAGCTTAGTTGGGTCGAACACTGAAGCTTTCTTT.

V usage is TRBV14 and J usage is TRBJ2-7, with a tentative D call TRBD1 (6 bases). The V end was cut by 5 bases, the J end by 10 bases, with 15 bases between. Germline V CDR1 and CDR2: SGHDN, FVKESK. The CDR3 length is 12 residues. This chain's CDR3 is CASSRTALFQYF. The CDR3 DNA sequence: TGTGCCAGCAGCAGGACAGCTCTATTTCAGTACTTC.

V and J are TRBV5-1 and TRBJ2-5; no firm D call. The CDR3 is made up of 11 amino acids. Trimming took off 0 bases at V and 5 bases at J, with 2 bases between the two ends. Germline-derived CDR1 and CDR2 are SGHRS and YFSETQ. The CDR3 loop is CASSLAETQYF. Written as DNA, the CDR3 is TGCGCCAGCAGCTTGGCGGAGACCCAGTACTTC.